One and the same sample provided the 25 T cell receptor beta chains below, sequenced in a study of ipilimumab plus nivolumab after autologous stem cell transplantation. Profiled with immunoSEQ multiplex PCR; TCRdb holds only in-frame clones, not every one. This table has around 45,000 clones, nearly 90% appearing once. Sample: PBMCs, taken in a trial of ipilimumab plus nivolumab as post-transplant consolidation. The source is a male donor with multiple myeloma.

This rearrangement joins TRBV7-9 to TRBJ1-5, with 7 bases aligning to TRBD1. V was clipped by 3 bases and J by 4 bases; unmatched bases: 3. This CDR3 contains 14 residues. Germline V gene data show CDR1 as SEHNR and CDR2 as FQNEAQ (reference sequence). CDR3 sequence reads: CASSFQGGNQPQHF. As DNA, the CDR3 is TGTGCCAGCAGCTTCCAGGGGGGGAATCAGCCCCAGCATTTT.

V gene TRBV5-4 combines with J gene TRBJ1-1; possible D gene TRBD1, 6 bases. This CDR3 has 14 amino acids. Trimming took off 3 bases at V and 7 bases at J, with 16 bases between the two ends. Per the germline V gene, CDR1 is SGHNT and CDR2 is YYREEE (reference sequence). CDR3 sequence reads: CASSSGGREGEAFF. CDR3 in DNA: TGTGCCAGCAGCTCGGGGGGCAGGGAGGGTGAAGCTTTCTTT.

The chain employs TRBV28 and TRBJ2-2, with D hard to call. The CDR3 loop spans 12 amino acids. CDR1 MDHEN and CDR2 SYDVKM come from the germline V gene. Trimming left V 6 bases short and J 5 bases short, with 7 bases between. The CDR3: CASRPPTGELFF. DNA for the CDR3: TGTGCCAGCAGGCCCCCAACCGGGGAGCTGTTTTTT.

V is TRBV4-3 and J is TRBJ1-2; no clear D. Germline assignment: CDR1 LGHNA and CDR2 YSLEER. Between the trimmed V and J ends, which lost 1 base and 2 bases, there was a span of 8 bases. The CDR3 is 14 residues long. In DNA, the CDR3 is TGCGCCAGCAGCCAAGTGGCGGGAAACTATGGCTACACCTTC. Encoded protein: CASSQVAGNYGYTF.

The chain couples TRBV5-1 to TRBJ2-5, with 9 bases fitting TRBD1. The germline V gene has CDR1 SGHRS and CDR2 YFSETQ. The trim removed 2 bases at V and 2 bases at J, leaving 4 bases unmatched. This CDR3 is built from 15 residues. This chain's CDR3 is CASSFRDRDQETQYF. The CDR3 DNA follows: TGCGCCAGCAGCTTCCGGGACAGGGATCAAGAGACCCAGTACTTC.

V is TRBV28 and J is TRBJ2-7; 14 bases agree with TRBD2. Germline CDR1 MDHEN, CDR2 SYDVKM. V lost 5 bases to trimming and J lost 5 bases; unmatched junction nucleotides: 8. This CDR3 has 16 residues. CDR3: CASSAPGTSGRHEQYF. The CDR3 DNA is TGTGCCAGCAGTGCACCCGGGACTAGCGGGAGACACGAGCAGTACTTC.

The chain combines TRBV5-6 with TRBJ2-3; no definite D call. V was cut by 7 bases and J by 4 bases, with 19 bases left in between. CDR1 and CDR2 (germline): SGHDT, YYEEEE. The CDR3 totals 15 residues. Here the CDR3 DNA reads TGTGCCAGCCGGGCCAAGGCCCACCCCGCAGATACGCAGTATTTT. Translated, it gives CASRAKAHPADTQYF.

The chain joins TRBV7-2 to TRBJ2-5; D is uncertain. V lost 5 bases and J lost 5, with 15 bases in between. CDR1 is SGHTA, CDR2 FQGNSA, per germline. The CDR3 sequence is 14 residues long. CDR3 DNA sequence: TGTGCCAGCAGCCCGAACGGGCTGGGGGAGACCCAGTACTTC. This gives the protein CASSPNGLGETQYF.

The chain is built from TRBV9 and TRBJ2-1; TRBD2 matches 7 bases. V was pared by 4 bases and J by 9 bases, with 7 bases of the junction left unmatched. CDR1 is SGDLS, CDR2 YYNGEE, per germline. This CDR3 has 13 amino acids. The CDR3 coding sequence is TGTGCCAGCAGCTCCCGACTAGCCGGTGAGCAGTTCTTC. This gives the protein CASSSRLAGEQFF.

The CDR3 is CASSSRDRGHQVSPLHF. The CDR3, as DNA: TGTGCCAGCAGCTCCCGGGACAGGGGGCATCAGGTTTCACCCCTCCACTTT. The V and J genes are TRBV7-7 and TRBJ1-6; 12 positions match TRBD1. CDR1 and CDR2 (germline): SSHAT, FNYEAQ (reference sequence). The CDR3 is made up of 17 amino acids. Unmatched junction bases numbered 10, after V lost 4 bases and J lost 9 bases.

The chain combines TRBV11-3 with TRBJ1-5; possibly TRBD1 for D (6 bases). V was cut by 1 base and J by 4 bases, with 17 bases left in between. Germline V gene lookup returns CDR1 SGHNT and CDR2 YENEEA. The CDR3 has 17 residues. The CDR3 DNA follows: TGTGCCAGCAGCTTAGTAGGGGGGTACTACTGGAATCAGCCCCAGCATTTT. Encoded protein: CASSLVGGYYWNQPQHF. Looking up the rest from reference TRBV11-3 and TRBJ1-5 gives the full variable domain: EAGVVQSPRYKIIEKKQPVAFWCNPISGHNTLYWYLQNLGQGPELLIRYENEEAVDDSQLPKDRFSAERLKGVDSTLKIQPAELGDSAVYLCASSLVGGYYWNQPQHFGDGTRLSIL.

The V and J genes are TRBV9 and TRBJ2-1; TRBD1 matches at 7 bases. V gave up 1 base and J gave up 4 bases; unmatched junction bases: 5. CDR1 is SGDLS, CDR2 YYNGEE, per germline. The CDR3 extends over 15 amino acids. CDR3 sequence reads: CASSVRGGGYNEQFF. The CDR3 DNA reads TGTGCCAGCAGCGTAAGAGGGGGCGGTTACAATGAGCAGTTCTTC.

The rearrangement uses TRBV5-1 and TRBJ1-5; tentative D call: TRBD1 (5 bases). Germline loops: CDR1 SGHRS, CDR2 YFSETQ. V lost 3 bases, J lost 5 bases, and 12 bases lay in between. CDR3 length: 14 amino acids. CDR3 sequence: CASSSGTPDQPQHF. Here the CDR3 DNA reads TGCGCCAGCAGCTCCGGGACGCCCGATCAGCCCCAGCATTTT.

The chain joins TRBV7-3 to TRBJ2-1, with unresolved D. This CDR3 is 18 amino acids long. V gave up 0 bases and J gave up 0 bases, with 15 bases separating them. Per the germline V gene, CDR1 is SGHTA and CDR2 is FQGTGA. This chain's CDR3 is CASSLTLRQRSSYNEQFF. The CDR3 DNA follows: TGTGCCAGCAGCTTAACGTTAAGGCAGCGAAGCTCCTACAATGAGCAGTTCTTC.

V usage is TRBV19 and J usage is TRBJ2-2; TRBD2 is a possible D gene (5 bases). V was shortened by 0 bases and J by 7 bases, with 12 bases between the two germline ends. This CDR3 is 15 amino acids long. Germline assignment: CDR1 LNHDA and CDR2 SQIVND (reference sequence). Here the CDR3 DNA reads TGTGCCAGTAGTATAGATACCCTGAGGGACGGGGAGCTGTTTTTT. Protein: CASSIDTLRDGELFF. The whole variable domain, filled in from reference TRBV19 and TRBJ2-2, reads DGGITQSPKYLFRKEGQNVTLSCEQNLNHDAMYWYRQDPGQGLRLIYYSQIVNDFQKGDIAEGYSVSREKKESFPLTVTSAQKNPTAFYLCASSIDTLRDGELFFGEGSRLTVL.

This rearrangement joins TRBV27 to TRBJ2-5, with 8 bases aligning to TRBD1. The CDR3 loop spans 13 amino acids. V dropped 2 bases and J dropped 5; count of bases not matched to a gene: 1. In germline, CDR1 is MNHEY, CDR2 SMNVEV (reference sequence). CDR3 in DNA: TGTGCCAGCAGTTTAAACAGGGGGGAGACCCAGTACTTC. Its protein product is CASSLNRGETQYF.

The chain recombines TRBV18 with TRBJ1-5; D perhaps matches TRBD1 (6 bases). CDR1 and CDR2 from the germline V gene are KGHSH and LQKENI. The V end was cut by 6 bases, the J end by 2 bases, with 11 bases between. This CDR3 has 14 amino acids. The CDR3 DNA reads TGTGCCAGCTCTGAACAGGGAGGCAATCAGCCCCAGCATTTT. Protein sequence: CASSEQGGNQPQHF.

This clone was seen just once. The chain links TRBV6-5 to TRBJ1-2; D perhaps matches TRBD1 (5 bases). Trimming took off 6 bases at V and 7 bases at J, with 18 bases between the two ends. Per the germline V gene, CDR1 is MNHEY and CDR2 is SVGAGI. This CDR3 is 14 amino acids long. The CDR3 coding sequence is TGTGCCAGCAGCGCCGGGACCTTTAAAAGTGGCTACACCTTC. This sequence encodes CASSAGTFKSGYTF.

This chain uses TRBV6-5 with TRBJ1-4, with D tentatively TRBD1 (6 bases). V was cut by 8 bases and J by 3 bases, with 13 bases left in between. This CDR3 has 14 residues. Germline CDR1 and CDR2: MNHEY and SVGAGI. DNA of the CDR3: TGTGCCAGCGGAACAGGGCGGGCTAATGAAAAACTGTTTTTT. Translated: CASGTGRANEKLFF.

This rearrangement joins TRBV6-6 to TRBJ2-5; TRBD2 matches 11 bases. J gave up 4 bases and V 0 bases, and 4 bases lay outside the gene matches. Looked up from germline, CDR1 is MNHNY and CDR2 is SVGAGI (reference sequence). The CDR3 loop spans 16 amino acids. The CDR3 bases are TGTGCCAGCAGTTACTCTATACTAGCGGGAGTAGAGACCCAGTACTTC. Encoded protein: CASSYSILAGVETQYF.

The rearrangement links TRBV30 to TRBJ2-1; the D gene is possibly TRBD2 (6 bases). The germline V gene has CDR1 GTSNPN and CDR2 SVGIG (reference sequence). With 6 bases removed from V and 0 bases from J, the gap between germline ends came to 12 bases. The CDR3 covers 14 residues. The CDR3 DNA reads TGTGCCTGTGGATTGGGGGGCTCCTACAATGAGCAGTTCTTC. This sequence encodes CACGLGGSYNEQFF.

V and J are TRBV2 and TRBJ1-5; 10 nucleotides line up with TRBD1. In germline, CDR1 is SNHLY, CDR2 FYNNEI. J gave up 2 bases and V 7 bases, and 14 bases lay outside the gene matches. This CDR3 has 18 amino acids. The CDR3 DNA sequence: TGTGCCAGCACCGAACACCTTTCCGGGACAGGGGGCAATCAGCCCCAGCATTTT. Amino acids: CASTEHLSGTGGNQPQHF.

V gene TRBV6-5 combines with J gene TRBJ2-3; D is unclear. Trimming removed 2 bases from V and 6 bases from J, with 12 bases in between. This CDR3 contains 14 residues. CDR1 is MNHEY and CDR2 is SVGAGI in the germline V gene. The DNA for the CDR3 is TGTGCCAGCAGTTACGGCACTCCCCGCGATACGCAGTATTTT. This translates into CASSYGTPRDTQYF.

This rearrangement joins TRBV2 to TRBJ1-3; D unclear. The CDR3 loop spans 15 amino acids. In germline, CDR1 is SNHLY, CDR2 FYNNEI. Trimming took 5 bases from V and 0 from J, leaving 11 bases between them. Here the CDR3 DNA reads TGTGCCAGCAGTCTCGGAGTGAGCTCTGGAAACACCATATATTTT. Translated: CASSLGVSSGNTIYF.

This chain's CDR3 is CASSSPTGASMNEQFF. The CDR3 DNA reads TGCGCCAGCAGCTCACCTACAGGGGCTTCGATGAATGAGCAGTTCTTC. The chain is built from TRBV5-1 and TRBJ2-1; TRBD1 matches 7 bases. The trim removed 3 bases at V and 7 bases at J, leaving 13 bases unmatched. The CDR3 sequence is 16 residues long. Germline CDR1 SGHRS, CDR2 YFSETQ.